These 2 T cell receptor beta chains originate from one sample sequenced in a study of blood T cell repertoires in COVID-19. TCRdb keeps only in-frame clones here, not all; method: immunoSEQ multiplex PCR. This table has about 98,000 clones, more than 90% appearing once. The sequencing sample was made of peripheral blood. These receptors all stem from a man aged 18 to 29 with acute or convalescent COVID-19.

V usage is TRBV5-4 and J usage is TRBJ1-1; 9 bases are shared with TRBD1. V lost 4 bases, J lost 0 bases, and 7 bases stayed unmatched. CDR1 is SGHNT, CDR2 YYREEE, per germline (reference sequence). The CDR3 runs 16 residues. The CDR3 coding sequence is TGTGCCAGCAGCGTCGGGACAGGGTATATGAACACTGAAGCTTTCTTT. Residues: CASSVGTGYMNTEAFF. Looking up the rest from reference TRBV5-4 and TRBJ1-1 gives the full variable domain: ETGVTQSPTHLIKTRGQQVTLRCSSQSGHNTVSWYQQALGQGPQFIFQYYREEENGRGNFPPRFSGLQFPNYSSELNVNALELDDSALYLCASSVGTGYMNTEAFFGQGTRLTVV.

The CDR3 loop is CASSLGGGGTEAFF. CDR3 sequence (DNA): TGTGCCAGCAGTTTAGGGGGGGGAGGAACTGAAGCTTTCTTT. This chain uses TRBV27 with TRBJ1-1, with D possibly TRBD1 on 5 matching bases. V lost 2 bases, J lost 5 bases, and 12 bases lay in between. Germline V gene sequence: CDR1 MNHEY, CDR2 SMNVEV (reference sequence). There are 14 residues in the CDR3.